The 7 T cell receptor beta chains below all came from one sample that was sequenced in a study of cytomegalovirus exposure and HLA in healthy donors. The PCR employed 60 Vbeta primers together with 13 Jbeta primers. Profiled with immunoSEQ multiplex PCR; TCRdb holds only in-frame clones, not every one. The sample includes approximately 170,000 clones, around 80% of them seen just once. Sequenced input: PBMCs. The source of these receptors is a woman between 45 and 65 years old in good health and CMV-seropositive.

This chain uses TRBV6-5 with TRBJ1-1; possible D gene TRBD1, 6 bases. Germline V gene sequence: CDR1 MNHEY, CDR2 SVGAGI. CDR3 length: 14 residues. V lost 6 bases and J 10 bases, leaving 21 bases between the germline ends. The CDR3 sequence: CASRRRDTEGSAFF. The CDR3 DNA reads TGTGCCAGCAGACGCCGGGACACCGAGGGTTCAGCTTTCTTT.

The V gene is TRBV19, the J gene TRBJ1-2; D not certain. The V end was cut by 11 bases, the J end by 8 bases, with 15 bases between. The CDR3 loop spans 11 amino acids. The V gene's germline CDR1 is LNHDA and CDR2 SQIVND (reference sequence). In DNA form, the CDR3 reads TGTGCCCTTGGTGGCAGGTACGGCTACACCTTC. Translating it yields CALGGRYGYTF. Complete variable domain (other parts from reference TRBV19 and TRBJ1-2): DGGITQSPKYLFRKEGQNVTLSCEQNLNHDAMYWYRQDPGQGLRLIYYSQIVNDFQKGDIAEGYSVSREKKESFPLTVTSAQKNPTAFYLCALGGRYGYTFGSGTRLTVV.

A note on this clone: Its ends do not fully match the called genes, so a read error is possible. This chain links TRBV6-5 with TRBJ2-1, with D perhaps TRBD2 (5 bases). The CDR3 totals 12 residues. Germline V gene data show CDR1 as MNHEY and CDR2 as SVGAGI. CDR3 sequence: CASGYSLRVWLF. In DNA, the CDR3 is TGTGCCAGCGGCTATTCTTTGAGGGTTTGGCTCTTC.

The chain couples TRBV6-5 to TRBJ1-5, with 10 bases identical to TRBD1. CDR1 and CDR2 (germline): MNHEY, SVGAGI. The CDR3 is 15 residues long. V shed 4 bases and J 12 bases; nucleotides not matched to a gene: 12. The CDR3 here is CASSWGQGLGFYQHF. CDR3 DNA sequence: TGTGCCAGCAGTTGGGGACAGGGGTTGGGTTTCTACCAGCATTTT.

The CDR3 sequence: CASSLAGGTNQPQHF. In DNA form, the CDR3 reads TGTGCCAGCAGCTTAGCAGGGGGTACGAATCAGCCCCAGCATTTT. The chain is built from TRBV7-2 and TRBJ1-5, with D tentatively TRBD1 (6 bases). Germline CDR1 SGHTA, CDR2 FQGNSA. This CDR3 spans 15 amino acids. The V gene lost 0 bases and the J gene lost 4 bases, with 10 bases spanning the gap.

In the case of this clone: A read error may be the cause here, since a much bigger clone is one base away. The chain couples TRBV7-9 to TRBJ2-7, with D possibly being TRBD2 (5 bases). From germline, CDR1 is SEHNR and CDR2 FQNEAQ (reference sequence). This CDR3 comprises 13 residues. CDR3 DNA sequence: TGTTCCAGCAGCTCCCGAGGGCCCGACGAGCAGTACTTC. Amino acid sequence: CSSSSRGPDEQYF. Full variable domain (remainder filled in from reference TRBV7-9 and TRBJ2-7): DTGVSQNPRHKITKRGQNVTFRCDPISEHNRLYWYRQTLGQGPEFLTYFQNEAQLEKSRLLSDRFSAERPKGSFSTLEIQRTEQGDSAMYLCSSSSRGPDEQYFGPGTRLTVT.

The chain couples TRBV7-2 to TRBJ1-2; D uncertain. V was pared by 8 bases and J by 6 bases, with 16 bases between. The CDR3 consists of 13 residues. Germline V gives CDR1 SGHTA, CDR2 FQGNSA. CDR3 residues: CASGQNSGNGYTF. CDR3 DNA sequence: TGTGCCAGCGGCCAAAATTCGGGGAATGGCTACACCTTC. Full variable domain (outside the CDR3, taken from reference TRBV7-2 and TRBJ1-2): GAGVSQSPSNKVTEKGKDVELRCDPISGHTALYWYRQSLGQGLEFLIYFQGNSAPDKSGLPSDRFSAERTGGSVSTLTIQRTQQEDSAVYLCASGQNSGNGYTFGSGTRLTVV.